The subject of this entry is one TCR beta chain. What it recognizes is unknown. Germline V gene data show CDR1 as MNHNY and CDR2 as SVGAGI (reference sequence). This CDR3 has 15 amino acids. J gave up 4 bases and V 2 bases, and 4 bases lay outside the gene matches. This entry is derived from a study of radiotherapy plus CTLA-4 blockade in lung cancer. Background on the study: For 15% to 20% of patients, objective responses occurred, and around 34% had disease control.

Findings and caveats of the study: Early blood T cell clone dynamics reportedly forecast response best, with interferon-beta.

Produced via immunoSEQ multiplex PCR; TCRdb's table is partial and in-frame only. The profile shows approximately 100,000 clones, approximately 85% of them singletons. Participants had chemo-refractory metastatic non-small-cell lung cancer and were treated with focal radiation plus ipilimumab CTLA-4 blockade. This specimen was peripheral blood, taken from a patient treated with radiotherapy plus ipilimumab. The TCR comes from a human donor with non-small cell lung cancer who had a partial response to radiotherapy plus ipilimumab. J is TRBJ2-1 and V is TRBV6-6, with 8 nucleotides matching TRBD1. CDR3 nucleotide sequence: TGTGCCAGCAGTTACCTCGGGACAGGTTACAATGAGCAGTTCTTC. Translated: CASSYLGTGYNEQFF.